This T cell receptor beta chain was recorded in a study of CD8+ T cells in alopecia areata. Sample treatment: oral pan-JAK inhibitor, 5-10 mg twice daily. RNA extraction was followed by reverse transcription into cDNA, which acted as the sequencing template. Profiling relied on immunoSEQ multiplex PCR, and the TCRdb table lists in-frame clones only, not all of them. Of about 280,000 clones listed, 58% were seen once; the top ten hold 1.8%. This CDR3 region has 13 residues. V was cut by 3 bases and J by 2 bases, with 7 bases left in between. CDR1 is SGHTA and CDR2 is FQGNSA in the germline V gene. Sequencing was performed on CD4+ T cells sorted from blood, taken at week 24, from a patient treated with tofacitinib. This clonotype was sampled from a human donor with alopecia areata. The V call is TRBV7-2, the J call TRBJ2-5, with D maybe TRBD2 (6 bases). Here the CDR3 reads CASSFGLQETQYF. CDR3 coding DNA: TGTGCCAGCAGCTTCGGACTACAAGAGACCCAGTACTTC.